Given below is one T cell receptor (beta chain) in context. The protocol was immunoSEQ multiplex PCR, while the TCRdb copy is restricted to in-frame clones and leaves out a portion. Of about 80,000 clones listed, roughly nine tenths are singletons. The sample comes from a study of T cell changes during pregnancy in multiple sclerosis. The trim removed 3 bases at V and 5 bases at J, leaving 15 bases unmatched. The CDR3 consists of 16 residues. Germline CDR1 and CDR2: GTSNPN and SVGIG (reference sequence). The rearrangement uses TRBV30 and TRBJ2-5; 7 bases fit TRBD1. The clonotype was recovered from a female donor with multiple sclerosis, enrolled in a pregnancy study. The specimen was CD4+ T cells from peripheral blood mononuclear cells, collected before pregnancy. This CDR3 is CAWSRWPLQGSETQYF. DNA of the CDR3: TGTGCCTGGAGCCGATGGCCCTTACAGGGGAGCGAGACCCAGTACTTC.